Listed here is a single T cell receptor (beta chain). Participants were aged roughly 18 to 90 years, lived in 20 to 25 US areas, and enrolled virtually. In the original workflow: Using reference gene primer amplification, nucleated cell counts were estimated. Sequenced by immunoSEQ multiplex PCR; TCRdb stores in-frame clones only, minus some. V, J and clone size derive from that table, while D and trimming were established from the DNA sequence. The profile covers about 190,000 clones, with 70% to 85% appearing a single time and roughly 3.2% taken by the ten largest. The sample is drawn from a study of blood T cell repertoires in COVID-19. Whole-study context: Both acute and convalescent COVID-19 samples were obtained from the United States, Italy and Spain. T cells, B-cell-depleted T cells, or PBMCs supplied cDNA or gDNA.

The sequencing sample was made of PBMCs or T cells enriched from blood (not recorded which). This TCR derives from a woman aged 30 to 39 who had recovered from COVID-19.

The CDR3 nucleotides are TGCGCCAGCAGCTCCCAAGGCGGGGGGGCTGAAGCTTTCTTT. This translates into CASSSQGGGAEAFF. The rearrangement links TRBV5-1 to TRBJ1-1; maybe TRBD1 (5 bases). Trimming removed 3 bases at V and 6 bases at J, with 15 bases between. The germline V gene has CDR1 SGHRS and CDR2 YFSETQ. The CDR3 covers 14 residues.